This TCR beta chain emerged from a study of cytomegalovirus exposure and HLA in healthy donors. Overall study findings and caveats: The study recorded about 150 TCR beta chains that were cytomegalovirus-associated. According to a subsequent analysis, TCR clusters identified in the first cohort showed a tendency to co-occur across the 100 to 150 validation repertoires.

The CDR3 length is 11 residues. A single count supports this clone. What it binds is not known. The repertoire was sequenced with immunoSEQ multiplex PCR; TCRdb's copy has only in-frame clones and lacks some. Among around 120,000 clones, 88% were seen once, and the ten largest hold 1.5% to 2%. The clonotype was recovered from a man younger than 30 in good health and CMV-seronegative. The gene calls are TRBV21-1 and TRBJ2-7; no check of the table's D call, TRBD1, against the DNA was made. TRBV21-1 is annotated as a pseudogene. Sequenced sample: PBMCs. The DNA for the CDR3 is TGTGCCAGCAGCCTAAGGCCAGGGCAGTACTTC. Protein sequence: CASSLRPGQYF.